One and the same sample provided the 32 T cell receptor beta chains below, sequenced in a study of cytomegalovirus exposure and HLA in healthy donors (dated by TCRdb to 2015 to 2018). The library was produced with the immunoSEQ multiplex PCR assay. The multiplex PCR relied on a mix of 60 forward primers for TCR Vbeta segments and 13 reverse primers for TCR Jbeta segments. Drawn from immuneACCESS, this table holds only the in-frame rearrangements with V and J called that TCRdb kept. Clones are partly lost; checked studies trace under half to an unresolved V gene and leave the rest unexplained. In this sample the table shows about 190,000 clones, about 90% of which occur a single time. In total, the top ten clones hold under 1.2% of the sample. The sample taken for sequencing was PBMCs. The receptor source for this set is a boy between 2 and 10 years old in good health and CMV-seronegative.

The table lists this clone with a count of one. This chain joins TRBV30 and TRBJ2-5, with 7 bases lining up with TRBD2. CDR3 length: 11 amino acids. The V segment lost 5 bases and the J segment 3 bases; nucleotides outside the gene matches: 0. CDR1 GTSNPN and CDR2 SVGIG come from the germline V gene (reference sequence). CDR3 bases: TGTGCCTGGGGGACTAAAGAGACCCAGTACTTC. Amino acids: CAWGTKETQYF.

The gene calls are TRBV28 and TRBJ2-7; 9 nucleotides agree with TRBD1. Germline-derived CDR1 and CDR2 are MDHEN and SYDVKM. Trimming cost V 5 bases and J 5 bases; bases outside gene matches: 13. The CDR3 runs 16 residues. Here the CDR3 DNA reads TGTGCCAGCAGTCCCCCCCCCTGGGACAGGGTGAACGAGCAGTACTTC. Protein: CASSPPPWDRVNEQYF.

The CDR3 bases are TGTGCCAGCAGAGACAAAAACTATGGCTACACCTTC. Translated, it gives CASRDKNYGYTF. V and J are TRBV27 and TRBJ1-2; D unresolved. This CDR3 has 12 amino acids. CDR1 is MNHEY and CDR2 is SMNVEV in the germline V gene (reference sequence). V dropped 6 bases and J dropped 2 bases, with 7 bases sitting between them.

This clone was observed a few times. V gene TRBV7-3 combines with J gene TRBJ2-1; TRBD2 agrees at 7 bases. The CDR3 consists of 13 residues. Germline CDR1 is SGHTA and CDR2 is FQGTGA. Losses at the gene ends were 1 base for V and 8 bases for J; bases not matched to a gene: 2. DNA of the CDR3: TGTGCCAGCAGCTTAAGGGGGGGATATGAGCAGTTCTTC. This gives the protein CASSLRGGYEQFF.

This clone is a singleton in its sample. The chain employs TRBV28 and TRBJ1-1, with D perhaps matching TRBD1 (5 bases). With 3 bases removed from V and 0 bases from J, the gap between germline ends came to 14 bases. CDR3 size: 16 residues. CDR1 is MDHEN and CDR2 is SYDVKM in the germline V gene. The CDR3 nucleotides are TGTGCCAGCAGTTTGGTGTTCCGGGGGATGAACACTGAAGCTTTCTTT. It specifies CASSLVFRGMNTEAFF.

This sequence joins TRBV28 and TRBJ2-2; D may be TRBD1 (5 bases). V lost 5 bases and J 0 bases, leaving 19 bases between the germline ends. The CDR3 has 18 residues. Germline CDR1 MDHEN, CDR2 SYDVKM. The CDR3 coding sequence is TGTGCCAGCAGTCCCAGGGATTTAACGACCCCGAACACCGGGGAGCTGTTTTTT. This translates into CASSPRDLTTPNTGELFF.

The rearrangement links TRBV19 to TRBJ1-1; 8 nucleotides agree with TRBD1. Germline assignment: CDR1 LNHDA and CDR2 SQIVND (reference sequence). This CDR3 spans 17 amino acids. V lost 3 bases to trimming and J lost 3 bases; unmatched junction nucleotides: 12. In DNA form, the CDR3 reads TGTGCCAGTAGTATTGCGACAGGGGCGATTGGGGACACTGAAGCTTTCTTT. Translation gives CASSIATGAIGDTEAFF.

This chain links TRBV7-3 with TRBJ2-3, with 10 positions matching TRBD2. J lost 6 bases, V lost 4 bases, and 1 base had no gene match. CDR1 and CDR2 from the germline V gene are SGHTA and FQGTGA. There are 13 residues in the CDR3. CDR3 protein: CASSWTSGDTQYF. The CDR3 nucleotides read TGTGCCAGCAGCTGGACTAGCGGTGATACGCAGTATTTT.

This chain joins TRBV5-1 and TRBJ2-5; D perhaps matches TRBD1 (6 bases). This CDR3 is built from 13 residues. From germline, CDR1 is SGHRS and CDR2 YFSETQ. V lost 4 bases to trimming and J lost 7 bases, with 14 bases between them. The CDR3: CASSPTGSRTQYF. CDR3 coding DNA: TGCGCCAGCAGCCCGACAGGTTCGCGGACCCAGTACTTC.

The chain employs TRBV7-9 and TRBJ2-5, with 7 bases matching TRBD2. V was pared by 5 bases and J by 7 bases, with 7 bases of the junction left unmatched. This CDR3 spans 13 amino acids. From germline, CDR1 is SEHNR and CDR2 FQNEAQ (reference sequence). CDR3 coding DNA: TGTGCCAGCAGCATAGACTCGGGGGGGACCCAGTACTTC. Protein product: CASSIDSGGTQYF.

The rearrangement uses TRBV7-6 and TRBJ2-5, with 7 bases fitting TRBD1. Losses at the gene ends were 0 bases for V and 2 bases for J; bases not matched to a gene: 3. CDR3 length: 15 residues. CDR1 and CDR2 (germline): SGHVS, FNYEAQ. CDR3 coding DNA: TGTGCCAGCAGCTTAGCGGGGACAGCTCAAGAGACCCAGTACTTC. Translation: CASSLAGTAQETQYF.

Only one count was recorded for this clone. The V call is TRBV11-2, the J call TRBJ1-2, with TRBD1 identical over 7 bases. This CDR3 spans 14 amino acids. Trimming took 0 bases from V and 4 from J; bases not matched to a gene: 2. CDR1 is SGHAT and CDR2 is FQNNGV in the germline V gene. In nucleotides, the CDR3 is TGTGCCAGCAGCTTAGATGGGACAGCCTATGGCTACACCTTC. This sequence encodes CASSLDGTAYGYTF.

The V call is TRBV28, the J call TRBJ2-7; 7 bases are a match to TRBD2. The CDR3 loop spans 18 amino acids. V shed 2 bases and J 0 bases; nucleotides not matched to a gene: 13. CDR1 and CDR2 (germline): MDHEN, SYDVKM. The CDR3 nucleotides are TGTGCCAGCAGTTTACCATTTAGCGGGCTAAGAAGCTCCTACGAGCAGTACTTC. Translating it yields CASSLPFSGLRSSYEQYF.

The V call is TRBV14, the J call TRBJ1-1, with a possible D match to TRBD1 (6 bases). The germline V gene has CDR1 SGHDN and CDR2 FVKESK. V lost 1 base and J 6 bases, leaving 12 bases between the germline ends. The CDR3 is 14 amino acids. The CDR3 sequence is CASSQVHWGPEAFF. DNA for the CDR3: TGTGCCAGCAGCCAAGTGCACTGGGGGCCTGAAGCTTTCTTT.

The chain carries TRBV30 and TRBJ1-3; D is ambiguous. CDR3 length: 13 amino acids. V lost 5 bases and J lost 1, with 9 bases in between. Germline V gene data show CDR1 as GTSNPN and CDR2 as SVGIG (reference sequence). The CDR3 sequence is CAWGTVSGNTIYF. Written as DNA, the CDR3 is TGTGCCTGGGGTACAGTATCTGGAAACACCATATATTTT.

V and J are TRBV7-9 and TRBJ2-4; D remains ambiguous. The CDR3 is made up of 16 amino acids. CDR1 and CDR2 from the germline V gene are SEHNR and FQNEAQ (reference sequence). Trimming removed 3 bases at V and 1 base at J, with 13 bases between. The CDR3: CASSFPRVFAKNIQYF. Here the CDR3 DNA reads TGTGCCAGCAGCTTTCCCCGGGTTTTCGCCAAAAACATTCAGTACTTC.

The chain uses TRBV19 and TRBJ1-5, with TRBD1 matching over 7 bases. The trim removed 4 bases at V and 4 bases at J, leaving 7 bases unmatched. The CDR3 extends over 15 amino acids. From germline, CDR1 is LNHDA and CDR2 SQIVND (reference sequence). CDR3 region: CASSRRQGMNQPQHF. The CDR3 DNA is TGTGCCAGTAGTAGGAGACAGGGTATGAATCAGCCCCAGCATTTT.

V and J are TRBV19 and TRBJ2-5, with D perhaps TRBD1 (5 bases). Per the germline V gene, CDR1 is LNHDA and CDR2 is SQIVND (reference sequence). The V end lost 3 bases, the J end lost 4 bases, and 6 bases lay between the germline ends. The CDR3 is 12 amino acids. Written as DNA, the CDR3 is TGTGCCAGTAGTATCCAGGGAGAGACCCAGTACTTC. It specifies CASSIQGETQYF.

V is TRBV5-4 and J is TRBJ1-1; 7 bases line up with TRBD1. The CDR3 loop spans 16 amino acids. The trim removed 3 bases at V and 1 base at J, leaving 9 bases unmatched. The germline gives CDR1 SGHNT, CDR2 YYREEE (reference sequence). The CDR3 coding sequence is TGTGCCAGCAGCTCGGGGACAGCATATCCGAACACTGAAGCTTTCTTT. The encoded protein is CASSSGTAYPNTEAFF.

V and J are TRBV5-1 and TRBJ2-1; TRBD2 might be the D (5 bases). This CDR3 comprises 12 residues. Trimming cost V 5 bases and J 9 bases, with 12 bases left between them. Germline CDR1 is SGHRS and CDR2 is YFSETQ. CDR3 region: CASRYLAGEQFF. The DNA of the CDR3 is TGCGCCAGCAGATACCTAGCAGGTGAGCAGTTCTTC.

The V call is TRBV4-1, the J call TRBJ1-6; the match to TRBD1 covers 7 bases. The CDR3 totals 19 residues. CDR1 is MGHRA and CDR2 is YSYEKL in the germline V gene. The V and J ends lost 9 bases and 0 bases, in that order; junction bases with no gene match: 17. The CDR3 reads CARTEGTDPPSSYNSPLHF. The CDR3 nucleotides are TGCGCCAGGACAGAAGGGACAGATCCACCGAGCTCCTATAATTCACCCCTCCACTTT.

CDR3 DNA: TGTGCCAGTAGTACCCGACCGACTGCTGAAGCTTTCTTT. This encodes CASSTRPTAEAFF. The chain uses TRBV19 and TRBJ1-1; no clear D gene. CDR3 size: 13 residues. V dropped 4 bases and J dropped 6 bases, with 12 bases sitting between them. CDR1 LNHDA and CDR2 SQIVND come from the germline V gene (reference sequence).

The gene calls are TRBV5-8 and TRBJ2-3; the match to TRBD2 covers 12 bases. The length of the CDR3 is 15 residues. Germline V lookup: CDR1 SGHTS, CDR2 YDEGEE. Losses at the gene ends were 4 bases for V and 10 bases for J; bases not matched to a gene: 10. The CDR3 is CASSPGLAGPSPQYF. CDR3 nucleotides: TGTGCCAGCAGCCCTGGACTAGCGGGGCCCTCGCCGCAGTATTTT. The complete variable domain, with remaining parts taken from reference TRBV5-8 and TRBJ2-3, reads EAGVTQSPTHLIKTRGQQATLRCSPISGHTSVYWYQQALGLGLQFLLWYDEGEERNRGNFPPRFSGRQFPNYSSELNVNALELEDSALYLCASSPGLAGPSPQYFGPGTRLTVL.

The V call is TRBV28, the J call TRBJ1-5, with no clear D. The length of the CDR3 is 12 residues. Trimming left V 5 bases short and J 5 bases short, with 7 bases between. Germline V gene sequence: CDR1 MDHEN, CDR2 SYDVKM. The DNA for the CDR3 is TGTGCCAGCAGTCCATCGGATCAGCCCCAGCATTTT. Translating gives CASSPSDQPQHF.

For this clone: The junction does not match germline at one end; this may be a read error. The chain combines TRBV7-9 with TRBJ1-1, with a tentative D call TRBD1 (6 bases). This CDR3 contains 14 residues. From germline, CDR1 is SEHNR and CDR2 FQNEAQ (reference sequence). The CDR3 bases are TGTTCCAGCAGCCCGAGTACAGGGTTCACTGAAGCTTTCTTT. Its protein product is CSSSPSTGFTEAFF. Supplemented by reference TRBV7-9 and TRBJ1-1, the full variable domain reads DTGVSQNPRHKITKRGQNVTFRCDPISEHNRLYWYRQTLGQGPEFLTYFQNEAQLEKSRLLSDRFSAERPKGSFSTLEIQRTEQGDSAMYLCSSSPSTGFTEAFFGQGTRLTVV.

This clone was counted once. The genes are TRBV30 and TRBJ1-4, with D uncertain. V gave up 0 bases and J gave up 1 base, with 3 bases separating them. The germline CDR1 and CDR2 sequences are GTSNPN and SVGIG (reference sequence). The CDR3 length is 13 residues. The CDR3 region has the DNA TGTGCCTGGAGTGTACAAACTAATGAAAAACTGTTTTTT. Amino acid sequence: CAWSVQTNEKLFF. The complete variable domain, with remaining parts taken from reference TRBV30 and TRBJ1-4, reads SQTIHQWPATLVQPVGSPLSLECTVEGTSNPNLYWYRQAAGRGLQLLFYSVGIGQISSEVPQNLSASRPQDRQFILSSKKLLLSDSGFYLCAWSVQTNEKLFFGSGTQLSVL.

The gene calls are TRBV5-4 and TRBJ2-5, with no clear D. The germline gives CDR1 SGHNT, CDR2 YYREEE (reference sequence). V lost 0 bases to trimming and J lost 11 bases, with 14 bases between them. The CDR3 contains 13 residues. This chain's CDR3 is CASSLEPTSGQYF. In DNA form, the CDR3 reads TGTGCCAGCAGCTTGGAACCAACCTCCGGGCAGTACTTC.

J is TRBJ1-2 and V is TRBV2, with 10 bases identical to TRBD1. The CDR3 length is 17 residues. The ends lost 8 bases at V and 2 bases at J; junction bases unmatched: 14. Per germline, CDR1 SNHLY and CDR2 FYNNEI. Here the CDR3 reads CASPRGDRDRGNYGYTF. The CDR3 DNA is TGTGCCAGCCCAAGAGGTGACCGGGACAGGGGAAACTATGGCTACACCTTC.

The chain employs TRBV5-1 and TRBJ2-1, with 7 bases identical to TRBD1. V lost 0 bases, J lost 8 bases, and 5 bases stayed unmatched. This CDR3 region has 14 residues. Per the germline V gene, CDR1 is SGHRS and CDR2 is YFSETQ. DNA of the CDR3: TGCGCCAGCAGCTTGGACAGGGGTGTCCATGAGCAGTTCTTC. Amino acids: CASSLDRGVHEQFF.

The rearrangement uses TRBV7-6 and TRBJ2-1, with TRBD2 as a possible D gene (5 bases). V gave up 5 bases and J gave up 0 bases, with 17 bases separating them. Germline V lookup: CDR1 SGHVS, CDR2 FNYEAQ. The CDR3 covers 17 residues. The CDR3 here is CASSAWLGSGSYNEQFF. The DNA of the CDR3 is TGTGCCAGCAGCGCTTGGCTTGGGAGTGGCTCCTACAATGAGCAGTTCTTC.

The chain combines TRBV2 with TRBJ1-6; D not resolved. This CDR3 contains 14 residues. CDR1 is SNHLY, CDR2 FYNNEI, per germline. Trimming cost V 3 bases and J 6 bases, with 9 bases left between them. CDR3 sequence reads: CASSDSVFNSPLHF. The DNA of the CDR3 is TGTGCCAGCAGTGATTCGGTGTTTAATTCACCCCTCCACTTT.

V gene TRBV9 combines with J gene TRBJ2-3; 7 positions match TRBD2. Germline V CDR1 and CDR2: SGDLS, YYNGEE. The CDR3 contains 16 residues. V lost 8 bases, J lost 0 bases, and 12 bases stayed unmatched. The DNA for the CDR3 is TGTGCCAGTAACCGGGACGGGGGGTCTAGCACAGATACGCAGTATTTT. Protein sequence: CASNRDGGSSTDTQYF.